This T cell receptor (beta chain) was found in a study of blood T cell repertoires in COVID-19. The wider study: Both acute and convalescent COVID-19 samples were obtained from the United States, Italy and Spain.

Assay: immunoSEQ multiplex PCR; the TCRdb copy retains only in-frame clones and omits some. The sample records some 50,000 clones, 78% being singletons. V lost 3 bases and J lost 2, with 11 bases in between. Germline V gene data show CDR1 as LGHNA and CDR2 as YSLEER. The CDR3 has 14 residues. Sequences were obtained from peripheral blood. The sequence was collected from a human donor in a cohort sampled during active COVID-19. The chain combines TRBV4-3 with TRBJ2-7; D possibly corresponds to TRBD1 (6 bases). CDR3 protein: CASSQGAGPYEQYF. Here the CDR3 DNA reads TGCGCCAGCAGCCAGGGGGCGGGCCCCTACGAGCAGTACTTC.